This T cell receptor beta chain stems from a study of blood T cell repertoires in COVID-19 (dated by TCRdb to the early 2020s). For the wider study: Collaborator samples came from the United States, Italy and Spain and covered acute and convalescent phases of COVID-19. The material from the prospective study consisted of cDNA or gDNA derived from T cells, B-cell-depleted T cells, or PBMCs. The sample metadata nearly always contained a de-identified subject ID, COVID-19 status, age in years and sex. Where available, HLA class I and class II types were taken from metadata supplied by the sample provider and were not determined by assay-based typing. The repertoires were released in a freely available public database intended as a resource for research on the immune response to SARS-CoV-2. Subjects who had been exposed to COVID-19, were actively infected with it, or had recovered from it provided the deeply sampled blood TCRbeta repertoires that made up the dataset. Samples came from the ongoing ImmuneRACE study (first 160 participants) plus 1,254 subjects from 6 global collaborators. On the study overall, not on this receptor specifically: How much clinical and demographic metadata was included differed by source and by participant, and the metadata was provided uncurated.

In Seattle, one collaborating source enrolled patients while the infection was active and tracked those patients longitudinally over the course of disease. The collaborating institutions used their own protocols to collect whole blood in K2EDTA tubes. Collaborator samples were shipped for TCRbeta analysis as frozen whole blood, isolated PBMCs, or DNA extracted from either sample type. The sample holds one count of this clone. Its antigen remains unidentified. No clone much larger than this one lies a single base away; base qualities are absent. TCRbeta CDR3 regions were amplified from genomic DNA using the immunoSEQ Assay, a bias-controlled multiplex PCR. The authors' pipeline ran thus. The number of nucleated cells in each sample was estimated from the amplification of reference gene primers within the assay. To quantify the absolute abundance of each unique TCRbeta CDR3 rearrangement, sequence reads were collapsed and filtered. For each sample, productive Simpson clonality was calculated by taking the square root of Simpson's diversity index across productive rearrangements. TCRdb took over this immuneACCESS table, retaining in-frame rearrangements with V and J assigned. Such tables are incomplete; in checked studies, under half of the missing clones stem from an unresolved V gene, and the remainder is unexplained. D and trimming come from the DNA, and the V and J calls and clone size come from that table. The sample table contains some 150,000 clones; only one count was recorded for around 80% of them. Around 13% of the sample is held by the ten biggest clonotypes.

V was cut back by 6 bases and J by 1 base, leaving a gap of 12 bases between them. The CDR3 runs 14 amino acids, cysteine and phenylalanine included. Only CDR3 DNA remains: 42 bases, in frame from the first base. From the germline V gene, CDR1 is LGHNT and CDR2 is FRNRAP. The clonotype comes from a woman aged 70-85 years with COVID-19, enrolled during active disease. Sequencing was carried out using peripheral blood. In this chain, TRBV12-5 is recombined with TRBJ1-2; a tentative D call is TRBD1 (5 bases match). The DNA sequence reads TGTGCTAGTGGGATCCTGACAGATAACTATGGCTACACCTTC. This codes for CASGILTDNYGYTF.